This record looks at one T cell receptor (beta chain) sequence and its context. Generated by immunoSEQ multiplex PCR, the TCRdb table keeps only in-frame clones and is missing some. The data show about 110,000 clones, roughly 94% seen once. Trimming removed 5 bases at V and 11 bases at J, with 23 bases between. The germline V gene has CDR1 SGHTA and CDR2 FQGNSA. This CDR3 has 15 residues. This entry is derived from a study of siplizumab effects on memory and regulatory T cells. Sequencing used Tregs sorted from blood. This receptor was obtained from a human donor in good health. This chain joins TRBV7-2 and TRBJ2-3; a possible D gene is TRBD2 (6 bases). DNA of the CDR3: TGTGCCAGCAGCCAAAACTACAATACCGGGAGTAGGCAGTATTTT. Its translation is CASSQNYNTGSRQYF.